Shown below are 23 T cell receptor beta chains from a single sample sequenced in a study of cytomegalovirus exposure and HLA in healthy donors (dated by TCRdb to 2016 to 2017). The method was the immunoSEQ multiplex PCR assay. A mixture of 60 forward primers for TCR Vbeta segments and 13 reverse primers for TCR Jbeta segments was used in the multiplex PCR. The source is immuneACCESS, and TCRdb retained only in-frame sequences with V and J called. Part of the clones is not carried over; for the studies checked, unresolved V genes explain less than half of this, and the remainder is unexplained. Here the sample has about 130,000 clones; over 9.5% occur a single time. The ten largest clones add up to 4.6% of the sample. Material: PBMCs. Receptor source: a woman aged 18-35 years in good health and CMV-seropositive.

This chain joins TRBV7-9 and TRBJ2-1; 7 bases are shared with TRBD2. From germline, CDR1 is SEHNR and CDR2 FQNEAQ (reference sequence). This CDR3 contains 15 residues. The V segment lost 1 base and the J segment 4 bases; nucleotides outside the gene matches: 4. CDR3 nucleotide sequence: TGTGCCAGCAGCTTAGGGCTAGCGGTTTACAATGAGCAGTTCTTC. It codes for CASSLGLAVYNEQFF. The full variable domain, rest sourced from reference TRBV7-9 and TRBJ2-1, is DTGVSQNPRHKITKRGQNVTFRCDPISEHNRLYWYRQTLGQGPEFLTYFQNEAQLEKSRLLSDRFSAERPKGSFSTLEIQRTEQGDSAMYLCASSLGLAVYNEQFFGPGTRLTVL.

The chain has TRBV27 and TRBJ2-1, with 10 bases fitting TRBD2. With 4 bases clipped from V and 8 bases from J, the junction kept 5 bases outside the gene matches. Germline-derived CDR1 and CDR2 are MNHEY and SMNVEV (reference sequence). The CDR3 has 14 amino acids. CDR3 in amino acids: CASSSSGSPHEQFF. CDR3 nucleotide sequence: TGTGCCAGCAGTTCTAGCGGGAGTCCCCATGAGCAGTTCTTC.

In this sample, this clone turned up a few times. This chain links TRBV7-9 with TRBJ1-2; D may be TRBD1 (6 bases). Germline V gene data show CDR1 as SEHNR and CDR2 as FQNEAQ (reference sequence). The CDR3 has 18 residues. Trimming cost V 3 bases and J 3 bases, with 23 bases left between them. The CDR3 loop is CASSFRKVEGGGDYGYTF. CDR3 coding DNA: TGTGCCAGCAGCTTCCGAAAGGTTGAAGGGGGAGGGGACTATGGCTACACCTTC.

The chain links TRBV2 to TRBJ1-5; perhaps TRBD1 as D (6 bases). Germline CDR1 reads SNHLY; CDR2 reads FYNNEI. V was trimmed by 0 bases and J by 7 bases, leaving 13 bases between them. The CDR3 runs to 15 residues. For the CDR3, the DNA is TGTGCCAGCAGTGAAGCGCCAGGGGTGGGCCAGCCCCAGCATTTT. This gives the protein CASSEAPGVGQPQHF.

V usage is TRBV30 and J usage is TRBJ2-3, with 7 bases that match TRBD2. The ends lost 2 bases at V and 3 bases at J; junction bases unmatched: 8. Germline values: CDR1 GTSNPN, CDR2 SVGIG (reference sequence). CDR3 size: 15 residues. CDR3 DNA sequence: TGTGCCTGGAGTAATGGCGGCGGGAGAACAGATACGCAGTATTTT. The encoded protein is CAWSNGGGRTDTQYF.

The V gene is TRBV21-1, the J gene TRBJ1-1; the table gives TRBD1 as D, unverified against the DNA. TRBV21-1 is an annotated pseudogene. CDR3 length: 14 residues. CDR3 DNA: TGTGCCGGATTAGAGGGGGCGGTCGGGACTGAAGCTTTCTTT. Translating it yields CAGLEGAVGTEAFF.

In this sample, this clone turned up a few times. The CDR3 loop is CAISESGGGNTEAFF. The DNA of the CDR3 is TGTGCCATCAGTGAGTCGGGAGGGGGGAACACTGAAGCTTTCTTT. This sequence joins TRBV10-3 and TRBJ1-1; possible D gene TRBD1, 6 bases. The CDR3 is 15 residues long. V lost 0 bases and J 1 base, leaving 9 bases between the germline ends. Germline-derived CDR1 and CDR2 are ENHRY and SYGVKD.

In this sample, this clone turned up a few times. This rearrangement joins TRBV6-1 to TRBJ2-3; possible D gene TRBD1, 6 bases. The CDR3 length is 15 residues. Germline V gene lookup returns CDR1 MNHNS and CDR2 SASEGT. Trimming removed 1 base at V and 1 base at J, with 9 bases between. The CDR3 DNA sequence: TGTGCCAGCAGTGAAGTTGGGGGCGGCACAGATACGCAGTATTTT. This codes for CASSEVGGGTDTQYF.

The sample holds a few counts of this clone. The J gene is TRBJ2-7, the V gene TRBV29-1; 14 positions match TRBD2. The germline V gene has CDR1 SQVTM and CDR2 ANQGSEA. This CDR3 has 17 amino acids. V shed 0 bases, J shed 4 bases, and the junction held 8 bases outside the gene matches. CDR3 coding DNA: TGCAGCGTTGAAGAGCGGACTAGCGGGAGGCAAAGGTACGAGCAGTACTTC. It is translated as CSVEERTSGRQRYEQYF.

The sample holds a few counts of this clone. The CDR3 DNA follows: TGTGCCAGCAGTTTGCGAGATTCCTACGAGCAGTACTTC. Protein sequence: CASSLRDSYEQYF. The chain is built from TRBV27 and TRBJ2-7; unclear D gene. The CDR3 consists of 13 residues. Germline V gene data show CDR1 as MNHEY and CDR2 as SMNVEV (reference sequence). V was trimmed by 3 bases and J by 1 base, leaving 7 bases between them.

This clone came up a few times. This rearrangement joins TRBV28 to TRBJ2-7; TRBD2 agrees at 10 bases. The V gene's germline CDR1 is MDHEN and CDR2 SYDVKM. The CDR3 is made up of 16 amino acids. Unmatched junction bases numbered 10, after V lost 4 bases and J lost 4 bases. The CDR3 spells CASSSPSGRGEYEQYF. As DNA, the CDR3 is TGTGCCAGCAGTTCCCCTAGCGGGAGAGGGGAATACGAGCAGTACTTC.

This chain links TRBV29-1 with TRBJ2-2, with D unresolved. V was clipped by 0 bases and J by 5 bases, with 4 bases between them. Germline V gives CDR1 SQVTM, CDR2 ANQGSEA. This CDR3 has 12 amino acids. The CDR3 loop reads CSVEDRTGELFF. For the CDR3, the DNA is TGCAGCGTTGAAGATCGGACCGGGGAGCTGTTTTTT.

V is TRBV7-8 and J is TRBJ1-1; unclear D gene. The CDR3 extends over 14 amino acids. CDR1 is SGHVS, CDR2 FQNEAQ, per germline. Trimming removed 2 bases from V and 1 base from J, with 8 bases in between. The CDR3 bases are TGTGCCAGCAGCTTATCGGTCGGGAACACTGAAGCTTTCTTT. The encoded protein is CASSLSVGNTEAFF.

The chain carries TRBV15 and TRBJ1-5; 9 bases are shared with TRBD1. This CDR3 has 15 residues. Germline values: CDR1 LNHNV, CDR2 YYDKDF (reference sequence). With V trimmed by 7 bases and J by 4 bases, 8 bases remained unmatched. The CDR3 is CATTEGDRANQPQHF. CDR3 in DNA: TGTGCCACCACGGAAGGGGACAGGGCGAATCAGCCCCAGCATTTT. Looking up the rest from reference TRBV15 and TRBJ1-5 gives the full variable domain: DAMVIQNPRYQVTQFGKPVTLSCSQTLNHNVMYWYQQKSSQAPKLLFHYYDKDFNNEADTPDNFQSRRPNTSFCFLDIRSPGLGDTAMYLCATTEGDRANQPQHFGDGTRLSIL.

The chain has TRBV2 and TRBJ2-3; D might be TRBD1 (6 bases). V lost 7 bases and J 3 bases, leaving 14 bases between the germline ends. Looked up from germline, CDR1 is SNHLY and CDR2 is FYNNEI. The CDR3 consists of 14 residues. The CDR3 loop is CASTPDRPTDTQYF. Here the CDR3 DNA reads TGTGCCAGCACCCCGGACAGACCAACAGATACGCAGTATTTT.

This chain joins TRBV29-1 and TRBJ2-7; 10 bases fit TRBD1. This CDR3 contains 13 residues. From germline, CDR1 is SQVTM and CDR2 ANQGSEA. The trim removed 6 bases at V and 4 bases at J, leaving 6 bases unmatched. This CDR3 reads CSVGQGVPYEQYF. In nucleotides, the CDR3 is TGCAGCGTCGGACAGGGGGTCCCATACGAGCAGTACTTC.

This clone showed up just a few times. The rearrangement joins TRBV10-1 to TRBJ2-4; 7 bases align to TRBD1. This CDR3 region has 16 residues. The germline V gene encodes CDR1 WNHNN and CDR2 SYGVQD (reference sequence). Trimming removed 3 bases from V and 8 bases from J; junction bases left unmatched: 13. The CDR3 coding sequence is TGCGCCAGCAGTGATGGGAACAGGGGCAGGGACGACATTCAGTACTTC. It translates to CASSDGNRGRDDIQYF.

The chain couples TRBV18 to TRBJ1-1; maybe TRBD1 (6 bases). Trimming shortened V by 2 bases and J by 0 bases, and 13 bases separated the two germline ends. From germline, CDR1 is KGHSH and CDR2 LQKENI. This CDR3 region has 16 residues. The CDR3 DNA reads TGTGCCAGCTCACCAAAGGGGGTCGGCGTGAACACTGAAGCTTTCTTT. This encodes CASSPKGVGVNTEAFF.

This chain connects TRBV29-1 to TRBJ1-1, with D tentatively TRBD1 (6 bases). The CDR3 runs 16 residues. The germline CDR1 and CDR2 sequences are SQVTM and ANQGSEA. Deletions cut 5 bases from V and 5 bases from J, with 24 bases between. The CDR3 is CSVPRGGARKRTEAFF. The CDR3 DNA sequence: TGCAGCGTTCCTAGGGGGGGGGCGCGAAAGAGGACTGAAGCTTTCTTT.

This clone was seen a handful of times. V and J are TRBV29-1 and TRBJ2-5, with a possible D match to TRBD1 (6 bases). The tail of the sequence fits TRBJ2-7 better, so the J call may be wrong. The CDR3 extends over 14 amino acids. Germline CDR1 SQVTM, CDR2 ANQGSEA. CDR3 coding DNA: TGCAGCGTGGTGGAAAACAGGGATACCTACGAGCAGTACTTC. Its translation: CSVVENRDTYEQYF.

A few counts support this clone. The V gene is TRBV7-2, the J gene TRBJ1-4; TRBD1 might be the D (6 bases). The CDR3 is 14 residues long. Trimming took off 4 bases at V and 4 bases at J, with 10 bases between the two ends. Germline V gives CDR1 SGHTA, CDR2 FQGNSA. The DNA for the CDR3 is TGTGCCAGCAGCTCCAGGGGCCTTAATGAAAAACTGTTTTTT. This translates into CASSSRGLNEKLFF.

The gene calls are TRBV15 and TRBJ2-5; unclear D gene. The CDR3 loop spans 12 amino acids. Germline CDR1 reads LNHNV; CDR2 reads YYDKDF (reference sequence). Trimming took 3 bases from V and 2 from J, leaving 4 bases between them. The CDR3, as DNA: TGTGCCACCAGCAGTAATCAAGAGACCCAGTACTTC. Its protein is CATSSNQETQYF.

This clone has only a few counts. This chain uses TRBV19 with TRBJ1-1; D unresolved. V lost 5 bases and J lost 1, with 14 bases in between. Germline V gene sequence: CDR1 LNHDA, CDR2 SQIVND (reference sequence). The CDR3 has 15 amino acids. CDR3 protein: CASSPGRRENTEAFF. CDR3 sequence (DNA): TGTGCCAGTAGTCCCGGACGGAGGGAGAACACTGAAGCTTTCTTT.